The clone carrying this T cell receptor beta chain was counted only a few times. This sample is drawn from a study of blood T cell repertoires in COVID-19. Here immunoSEQ multiplex PCR was the method, and the copy in TCRdb shows in-frame clones only, minus some. The table has hundreds of thousands of clones, approximately 90% seen once; the top ten hold over 2%. Germline loops: CDR1 MGHDK, CDR2 SYGVNS. V dropped 6 bases and J dropped 5 bases, with 20 bases sitting between them. This CDR3 contains 15 residues. Participant ages covered roughly 18 to 89 years across approximately 25 US areas. This clonotype originated in a woman in her sixties or seventies in a cohort exposed to, infected with or recovered from COVID-19 (not recorded which). The sample was PBMCs or T cells enriched from blood (not recorded which). V gene TRBV25-1 combines with J gene TRBJ2-7; weak D call: TRBD1 (6 bases). This CDR3 is CASRNTGSYIHEQYF. CDR3 DNA sequence: TGTGCCAGCAGGAATACAGGGAGTTACATCCACGAGCAGTACTTC.